This T cell receptor (beta chain) was identified during a study of T cell repertoires in cytomegalovirus infection. Across the whole study: Well-studied HLA-B-restricted epitopes and recently identified HLA-C-restricted epitopes of CMV were both used in the study. In public TCR beta signatures, there were indications of both CMV infection and matching HLA type.

Trimming pared 4 bases from V and 9 bases from J, leaving 11 bases between. The germline gives CDR1 SGHAT, CDR2 FQDESV (reference sequence). This CDR3 region has 12 residues. Using its own MiXCR run on the reads, TCRdb lists one record per CDR3 protein. The profile shows some 920,000 distinct CDR3 sequences, approximately 30% of them singletons. Study findings and constraints: Across the ex vivo response, the dominant clonotypes were HLA-C-restricted CMV-specific TCR beta clonotypes. Adding up the frequency of public TCR beta families identified people who carried CMV plus the relevant HLA.

Regarding this clonotype: What it binds is not known.

The genes are TRBV11-1 and TRBJ2-3; tentative D call: TRBD2 (5 bases). Source: cultured CD8+ T cells from PBMCs, taken from culture after CMV antigen stimulation. The source of this sequence is a human donor in good health (CMV status not recorded). Some clones in this sample may be carry-over from other donors' samples. CDR3 DNA sequence: TGTGCCAGCAGCTCAGAACCGGGGACGCAGTATTTT. Its translation: CASSSEPGTQYF.